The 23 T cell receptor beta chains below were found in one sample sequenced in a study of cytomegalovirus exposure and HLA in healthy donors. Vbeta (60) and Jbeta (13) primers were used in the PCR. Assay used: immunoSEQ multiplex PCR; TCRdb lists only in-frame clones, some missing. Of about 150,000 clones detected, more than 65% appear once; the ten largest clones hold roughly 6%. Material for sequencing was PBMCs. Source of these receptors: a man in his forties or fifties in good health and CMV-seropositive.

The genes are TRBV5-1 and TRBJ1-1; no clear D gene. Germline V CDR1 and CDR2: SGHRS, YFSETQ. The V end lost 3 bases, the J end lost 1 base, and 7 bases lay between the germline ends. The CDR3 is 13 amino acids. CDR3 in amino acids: CASSSTGNTEAFF. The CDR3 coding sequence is TGCGCCAGCAGCTCGACGGGGAACACTGAAGCTTTCTTT.

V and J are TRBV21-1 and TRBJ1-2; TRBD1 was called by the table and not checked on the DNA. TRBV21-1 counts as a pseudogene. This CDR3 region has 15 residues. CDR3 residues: CASSKAQGSNYGYTF. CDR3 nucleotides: TGTGCCAGCAGCAAAGCGCAGGGATCTAACTATGGCTACACCTTC.

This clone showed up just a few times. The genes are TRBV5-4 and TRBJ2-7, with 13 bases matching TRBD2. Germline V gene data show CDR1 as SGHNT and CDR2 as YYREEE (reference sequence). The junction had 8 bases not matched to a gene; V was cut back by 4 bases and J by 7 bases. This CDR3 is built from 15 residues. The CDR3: CASSAQLAGGEEQYF. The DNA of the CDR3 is TGTGCCAGCAGCGCACAACTAGCGGGAGGGGAGGAGCAGTACTTC.

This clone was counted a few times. Written as DNA, the CDR3 is TGTGCCAGCAGTCCTGACAGGGTGTACACAGATACGCAGTATTTT. Translating it yields CASSPDRVYTDTQYF. V is TRBV7-2 and J is TRBJ2-3; 7 nucleotides agree with TRBD1. Germline loops: CDR1 SGHTA, CDR2 FQGNSA. The CDR3 contains 15 residues. The trim removed 6 bases at V and 2 bases at J, leaving 8 bases unmatched.

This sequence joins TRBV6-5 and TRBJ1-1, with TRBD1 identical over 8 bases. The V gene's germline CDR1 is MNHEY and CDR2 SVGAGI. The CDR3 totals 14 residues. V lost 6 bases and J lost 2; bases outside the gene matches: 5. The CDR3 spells CASRRDRTNTEAFF. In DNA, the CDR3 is TGTGCCAGCAGACGGGACAGGACCAACACTGAAGCTTTCTTT.

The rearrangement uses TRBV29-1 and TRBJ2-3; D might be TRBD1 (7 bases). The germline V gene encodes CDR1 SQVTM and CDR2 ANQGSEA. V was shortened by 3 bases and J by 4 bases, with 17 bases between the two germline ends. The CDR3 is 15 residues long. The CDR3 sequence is CSVDGLTGVSDTQYF. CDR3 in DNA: TGCAGCGTTGATGGACTAACAGGGGTTTCAGATACGCAGTATTTT.

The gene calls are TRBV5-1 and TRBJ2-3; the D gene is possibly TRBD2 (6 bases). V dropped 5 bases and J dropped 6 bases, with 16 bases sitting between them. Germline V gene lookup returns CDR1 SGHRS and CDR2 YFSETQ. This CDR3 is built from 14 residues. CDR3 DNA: TGCGCCAGCAGACCTGACGGAGGGGAGGATACGCAGTATTTT. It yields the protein CASRPDGGEDTQYF.

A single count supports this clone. The CDR3 loop reads CASSFDRNTEAFF. DNA of the CDR3: TGTGCCAGCAGTTTCGACAGGAACACTGAAGCTTTCTTT. V usage is TRBV27 and J usage is TRBJ1-1; perhaps TRBD1 as D (5 bases). CDR1 and CDR2 (germline): MNHEY, SMNVEV (reference sequence). V was shortened by 3 bases and J by 1 base, with 6 bases between the two germline ends. This CDR3 spans 13 amino acids.

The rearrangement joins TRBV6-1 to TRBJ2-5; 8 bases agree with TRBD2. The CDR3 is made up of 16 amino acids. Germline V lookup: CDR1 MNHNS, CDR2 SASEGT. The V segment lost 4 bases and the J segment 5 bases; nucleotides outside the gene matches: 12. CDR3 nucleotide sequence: TGTGCCAGCAGTGGGGCCGGGACTAGGGTTGGGGAGACCCAGTACTTC. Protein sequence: CASSGAGTRVGETQYF.

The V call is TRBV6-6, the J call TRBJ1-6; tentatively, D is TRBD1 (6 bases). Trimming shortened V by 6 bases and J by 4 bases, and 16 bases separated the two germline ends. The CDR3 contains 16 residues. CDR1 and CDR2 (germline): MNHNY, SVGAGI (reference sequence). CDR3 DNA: TGTGCCAGCAGCTCTCACGACAGGTTTTATAATTCACCCCTCCACTTT. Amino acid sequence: CASSSHDRFYNSPLHF.

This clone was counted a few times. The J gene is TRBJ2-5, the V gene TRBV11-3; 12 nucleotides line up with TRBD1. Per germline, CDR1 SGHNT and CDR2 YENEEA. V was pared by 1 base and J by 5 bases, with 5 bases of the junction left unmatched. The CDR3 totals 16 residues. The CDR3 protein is CASSLGWDRGQETQYF. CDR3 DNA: TGTGCCAGCAGCTTAGGCTGGGACAGGGGGCAGGAGACCCAGTACTTC. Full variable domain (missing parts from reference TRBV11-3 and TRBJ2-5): EAGVVQSPRYKIIEKKQPVAFWCNPISGHNTLYWYLQNLGQGPELLIRYENEEAVDDSQLPKDRFSAERLKGVDSTLKIQPAELGDSAVYLCASSLGWDRGQETQYFGPGTRLLVL.

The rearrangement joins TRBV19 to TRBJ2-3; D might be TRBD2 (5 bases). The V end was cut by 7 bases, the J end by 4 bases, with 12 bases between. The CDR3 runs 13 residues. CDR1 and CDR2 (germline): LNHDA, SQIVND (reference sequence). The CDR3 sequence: CASMAYSADTQYF. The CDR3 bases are TGTGCCAGTATGGCTTATAGCGCAGATACGCAGTATTTT.

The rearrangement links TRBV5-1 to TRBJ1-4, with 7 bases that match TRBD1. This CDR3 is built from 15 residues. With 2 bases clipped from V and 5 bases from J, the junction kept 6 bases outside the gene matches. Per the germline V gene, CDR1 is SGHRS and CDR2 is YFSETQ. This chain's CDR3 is CASSLFDRDNEKLFF. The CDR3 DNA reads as TGCGCCAGCAGCTTATTCGACAGGGACAATGAAAAACTGTTTTTT.

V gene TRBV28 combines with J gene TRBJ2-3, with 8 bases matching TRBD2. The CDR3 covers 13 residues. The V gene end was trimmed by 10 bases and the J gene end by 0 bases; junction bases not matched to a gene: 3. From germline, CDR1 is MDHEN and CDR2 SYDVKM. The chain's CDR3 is CAIRTSSTDTQYF. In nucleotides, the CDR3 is TGTGCCATCCGGACTAGCAGCACAGATACGCAGTATTTT.

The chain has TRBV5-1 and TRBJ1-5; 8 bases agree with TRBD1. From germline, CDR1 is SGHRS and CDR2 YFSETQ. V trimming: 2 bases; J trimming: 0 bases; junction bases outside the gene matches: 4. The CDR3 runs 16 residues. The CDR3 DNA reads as TGCGCCAGCAGCTTAGGGACAGGCAATAGCAATCAGCCCCAGCATTTT. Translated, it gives CASSLGTGNSNQPQHF.

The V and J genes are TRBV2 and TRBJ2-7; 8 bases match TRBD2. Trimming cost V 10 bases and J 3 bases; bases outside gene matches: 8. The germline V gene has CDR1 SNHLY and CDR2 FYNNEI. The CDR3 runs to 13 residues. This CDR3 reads CATAGGLGYEQYF. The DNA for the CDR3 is TGTGCCACCGCCGGGGGACTAGGCTACGAGCAGTACTTC.

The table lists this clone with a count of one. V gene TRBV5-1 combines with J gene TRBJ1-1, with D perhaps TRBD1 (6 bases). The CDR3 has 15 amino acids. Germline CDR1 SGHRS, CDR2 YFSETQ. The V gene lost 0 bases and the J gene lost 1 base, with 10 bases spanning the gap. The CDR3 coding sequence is TGCGCCAGCAGCTTGGGGGGGCCCACGAACACTGAAGCTTTCTTT. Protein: CASSLGGPTNTEAFF.

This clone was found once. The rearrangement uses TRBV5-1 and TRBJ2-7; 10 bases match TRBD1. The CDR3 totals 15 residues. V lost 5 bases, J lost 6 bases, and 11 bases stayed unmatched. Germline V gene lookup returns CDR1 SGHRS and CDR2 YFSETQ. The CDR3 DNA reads TGCGCCAGCAGAAGAGGGACAGGGGCTTTCGGCGAGCAGTACTTC. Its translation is CASRRGTGAFGEQYF. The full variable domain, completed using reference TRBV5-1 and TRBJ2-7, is KAGVTQTPRYLIKTRGQQVTLSCSPISGHRSVSWYQQTPGQGLQFLFEYFSETQRNKGNFPGRFSGRQFSNSRSEMNVSTLELGDSALYLCASRRGTGAFGEQYFGPGTRLTVT.

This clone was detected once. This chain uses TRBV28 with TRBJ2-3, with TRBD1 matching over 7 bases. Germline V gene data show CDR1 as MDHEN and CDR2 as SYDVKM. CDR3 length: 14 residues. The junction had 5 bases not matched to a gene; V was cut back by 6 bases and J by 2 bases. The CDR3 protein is CASRGTANTDTQYF. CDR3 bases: TGTGCCAGCAGGGGGACAGCCAACACAGATACGCAGTATTTT.

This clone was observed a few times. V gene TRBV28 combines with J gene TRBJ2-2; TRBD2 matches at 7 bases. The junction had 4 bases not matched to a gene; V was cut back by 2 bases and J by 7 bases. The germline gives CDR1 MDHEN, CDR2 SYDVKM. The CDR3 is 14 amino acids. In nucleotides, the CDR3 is TGTGCCAGCAGTTTAAGCGGGGATCTCGGGGAGCTGTTTTTT. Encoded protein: CASSLSGDLGELFF. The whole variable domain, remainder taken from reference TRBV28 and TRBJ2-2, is DVKVTQSSRYLVKRTGEKVFLECVQDMDHENMFWYRQDPGLGLRLIYFSYDVKMKEKGDIPEGYSVSREKKERFSLILESASTNQTSMYLCASSLSGDLGELFFGEGSRLTVL.

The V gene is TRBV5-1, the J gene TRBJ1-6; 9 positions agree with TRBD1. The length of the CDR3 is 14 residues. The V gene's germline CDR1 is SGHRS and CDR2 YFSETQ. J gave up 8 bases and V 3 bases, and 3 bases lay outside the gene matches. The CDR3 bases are TGCGCCAGCAGCTCCCGGACAGGGGATTCACCCCTCCACTTT. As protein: CASSSRTGDSPLHF.

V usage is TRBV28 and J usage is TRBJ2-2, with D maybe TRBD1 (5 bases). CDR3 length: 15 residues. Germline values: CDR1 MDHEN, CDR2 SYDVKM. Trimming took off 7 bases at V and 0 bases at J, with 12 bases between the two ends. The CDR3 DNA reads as TGTGCCAGCACCTATGACAGCGCGAACACCGGGGAGCTGTTTTTT. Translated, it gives CASTYDSANTGELFF.

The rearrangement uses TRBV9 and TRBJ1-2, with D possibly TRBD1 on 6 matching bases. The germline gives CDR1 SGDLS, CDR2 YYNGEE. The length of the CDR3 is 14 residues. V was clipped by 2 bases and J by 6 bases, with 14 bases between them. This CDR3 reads CASSVISGDHGYTF. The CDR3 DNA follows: TGTGCCAGCAGCGTTATTTCAGGGGACCATGGCTACACCTTC.